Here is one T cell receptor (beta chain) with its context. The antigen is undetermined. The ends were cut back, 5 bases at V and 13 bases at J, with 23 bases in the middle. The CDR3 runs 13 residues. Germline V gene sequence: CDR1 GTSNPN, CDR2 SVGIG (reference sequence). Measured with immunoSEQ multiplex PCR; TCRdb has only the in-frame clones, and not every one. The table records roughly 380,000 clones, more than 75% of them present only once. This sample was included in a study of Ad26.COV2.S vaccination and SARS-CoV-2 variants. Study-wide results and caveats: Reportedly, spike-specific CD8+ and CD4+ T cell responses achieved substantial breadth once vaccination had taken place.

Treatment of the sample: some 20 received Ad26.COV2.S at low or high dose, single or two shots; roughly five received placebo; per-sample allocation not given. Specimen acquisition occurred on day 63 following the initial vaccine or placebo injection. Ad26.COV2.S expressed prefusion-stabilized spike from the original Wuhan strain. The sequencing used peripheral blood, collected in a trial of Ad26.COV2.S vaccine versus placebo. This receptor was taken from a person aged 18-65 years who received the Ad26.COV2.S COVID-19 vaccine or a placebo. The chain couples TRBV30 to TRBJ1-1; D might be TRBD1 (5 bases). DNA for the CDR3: TGTGCCTGGGTCGGGGGTGGCGGGCTGAAGGGTTTCTTT. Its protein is CAWVGGGGLKGFF.